This is a list of T cell receptor beta chains from one sample in a study of blood T cell repertoires in COVID-19. TCRdb's table, derived via immunoSEQ multiplex PCR, lists solely in-frame clones and lacks some. The sample has over 50,000 clones; 75% to 95% are singletons. Specimen: peripheral blood. The receptors originated from a man aged 45-60 years with active COVID-19. Each CDR3 is given with its conserved first and last residue. Each record gives: J gene, D gene, V gene, clone size, CDR3 protein, CDR3 DNA. The D gene is left open where the match is weak. Expanded clones get a size class; other rows say once, few or many, or leave the size out.

j_gene: TRBJ1-6; d_gene: .; v_gene: TRBV21-1; abundance: once; CDR3aa: CASSSLGGGEPNSPLHF; CDR3nt: TGTGCCAGCAGCTCCCTAGGAGGGGGGGAACCCAATTCACCCCTCCACTTT
j_gene: TRBJ2-5; d_gene: TRBD2; v_gene: TRBV7-9; abundance: .; CDR3aa: CASSLREGLQETQYF; CDR3nt: TGTGCCAGCAGCTTAAGGGAGGGACTCCAAGAGACCCAGTACTTC
j_gene: TRBJ1-1; d_gene: .; v_gene: TRBV7-2; abundance: few; CDR3aa: CASSVALEAFF; CDR3nt: TGTGCCAGCAGCGTGGCCTTGGAGGCTTTCTTT
j_gene: TRBJ2-3; d_gene: TRBD2; v_gene: TRBV4-3; abundance: .; CDR3aa: CASSQGLAGGNTQYF; CDR3nt: TGCGCCAGCAGCCAAGGACTAGCGGGGGGAAATACGCAGTATTTT
j_gene: TRBJ2-3; d_gene: TRBD2; v_gene: TRBV30; abundance: .; CDR3aa: CAWSSGTSEDTQYF; CDR3nt: TGTGCCTGGAGTTCTGGGACTAGCGAAGATACGCAGTATTTT
j_gene: TRBJ2-7; d_gene: TRBD2; v_gene: TRBV7-2; abundance: .; CDR3aa: CASSIQGTSGTTYEQYF; CDR3nt: TGTGCCAGCAGCATCCAAGGGACTAGCGGGACTACCTACGAGCAGTACTTC
j_gene: TRBJ1-1; d_gene: .; v_gene: TRBV19; abundance: .; CDR3aa: CASSMTGRSTEAFF; CDR3nt: TGTGCCAGTAGTATGACGGGAAGGAGCACTGAAGCTTTCTTT
j_gene: TRBJ2-1; d_gene: TRBD2; v_gene: TRBV7-6; abundance: .; CDR3aa: CASSLAGGAYNEQFF; CDR3nt: TGTGCCAGCAGCCTAGCGGGAGGGGCCTACAATGAGCAGTTCTTC
j_gene: TRBJ1-3; d_gene: .; v_gene: TRBV25-1; abundance: .; CDR3aa: CASSVSRFSGNTIYF; CDR3nt: TGTGCCAGCAGTGTGTCGCGGTTCTCTGGAAACACCATATATTTT
j_gene: TRBJ2-2; d_gene: TRBD1; v_gene: TRBV5-1; abundance: .; CDR3aa: CASSLRGRSDTGELFF; CDR3nt: TGCGCCAGCAGCTTAAGGGGGCGTAGTGACACCGGGGAGCTGTTTTTT
j_gene: TRBJ2-7; d_gene: TRBD1; v_gene: TRBV30; abundance: .; CDR3aa: CAWSFGTGDYEQYF; CDR3nt: TGTGCCTGGAGCTTCGGGACAGGGGACTACGAGCAGTACTTC
j_gene: TRBJ1-1; d_gene: .; v_gene: TRBV11-2; abundance: .; CDR3aa: CASSLEGTRAEAFF; CDR3nt: TGTGCCAGCAGCTTAGAAGGGACAAGAGCTGAAGCTTTCTTT
j_gene: TRBJ2-7; d_gene: TRBD1; v_gene: TRBV25-1; abundance: .; CDR3aa: CASSGQGRVGEQYF; CDR3nt: TGTGCCAGCAGTGGACAGGGGCGGGTGGGCGAGCAGTACTTC
j_gene: TRBJ2-7; d_gene: TRBD2; v_gene: TRBV5-1; abundance: .; CDR3aa: CASSLGASGSMEQYF; CDR3nt: TGCGCCAGCAGCTTGGGAGCTAGCGGGAGCATGGAGCAGTACTTC